This TCR beta chain was captured in a study of blood T cell repertoires in COVID-19. Overall study context: T cells, B-cell-depleted T cells, or PBMCs supplied cDNA or gDNA.

Germline V gene lookup returns CDR1 KGHDR and CDR2 SFDVKD. Trimming pared 6 bases from V and 1 base from J, leaving 9 bases between. CDR3 length equals 14 residues. Sequenced by immunoSEQ multiplex PCR; TCRdb stores in-frame clones only, minus some. The sample carries around 460,000 clones, around 90% recorded once. The material sequenced was peripheral blood. This chain connects TRBV24-1 to TRBJ1-5; possible D gene TRBD1, 5 bases. The TCR originated in a man between 18 and 29 years old with COVID-19, enrolled during active disease. The CDR3 sequence: CATSRRQSNQPQHF. In DNA, the CDR3 is TGTGCCACCAGTCGGAGACAGAGCAATCAGCCCCAGCATTTT.